This T cell receptor beta chain was observed in a study of Ad26.COV2.S vaccination and SARS-CoV-2 variants. Study in general: Intramuscular Ad26.COV2.S doses were given once or twice, 56 days apart.

Treatment: about 20 received Ad26.COV2.S at low or high dose, single or two shots; five or six received placebo; per-sample allocation not given. At day 63 after the first vaccine or placebo injection, samples were drawn. Donation came from an adult in Boston who was aged 18-55 years. The CDR3 is made up of 16 amino acids. Looked up from germline, CDR1 is SGDLS and CDR2 is YYNGEE. Trimming left V 0 bases short and J 0 bases short, with 11 bases between. On this clone itself: The antigen remains unidentified.

Libraries were prepared by immunoSEQ multiplex PCR; TCRdb keeps only in-frame clonotypes and omits some of them. The profile covers fewer than 400,000 clones, with 70% to 90% appearing a single time and 1.9% taken by the ten largest. The study, taken as a whole, reports: Vaccinees and placebo recipients showed similar non-spike TCR breadth.

The sequence was collected from a person between 18 and 65 years old who received the Ad26.COV2.S COVID-19 vaccine or a placebo. The material was peripheral blood, obtained in a trial of Ad26.COV2.S vaccine versus placebo. The rearrangement links TRBV9 to TRBJ2-3, with D possibly matching TRBD1 (6 bases). CDR3 amino acids: CASSVGGTTSTDTQYF. CDR3 DNA: TGTGCCAGCAGCGTAGGTGGGACAACTAGCACAGATACGCAGTATTTT.